Given below is one T cell receptor (beta chain) in context. The antigen is undetermined. The sample comes from a study of T cell responses to AZD1222 COVID-19 vaccine. Study-level findings and limits: Nearly half of unique spike-specific TCRs reportedly avoided B.1.351 and B.1.1.7 mutated regions. Donors were chiefly white British, with a greater number of females, and clonal diversity was perhaps underestimated. Seropositive AZD1222 recipients at baseline numbered only five or six. When two AZD1222 doses had been given, Spike-specific TCR breadth and depth rose.

Sequenced by immunoSEQ multiplex PCR; TCRdb stores in-frame clones only, minus some. The sample lists about 120,000 clones, approximately 90% occurring once. The CDR3 length is 17 residues. Germline loops: CDR1 KGHSH, CDR2 LQKENI. V lost 5 bases and J 0 bases, leaving 17 bases between the germline ends. The TCR was taken from an adult who received the MenACWY meningococcal vaccine as a control. The specimen comprised peripheral blood, sampled 28 days after the second dose of the MenACWY control vaccine. The gene calls are TRBV18 and TRBJ2-4; D unresolved. Written as DNA, the CDR3 is TGTGCCAGCTCAATGGGCCAGGATATACTAGCCAAAAACATTCAGTACTTC. Amino acids: CASSMGQDILAKNIQYF.